This T cell receptor beta chain was captured by sequencing in a study of blood T cells in healthy people across ages. With a J-beta primer mix and a sample-barcoded 5' primer, a second PCR ran about 7 to 12 cycles. A template-switch adaptor that had 12 random nucleotides put a tag on each cDNA molecule. Each CDR3 protein is one row after TCRdb ran MiXCR on the 5' RACE reads. This table holds fewer than 1,000,000 distinct CDR3 sequences, less than 60% found once. This clonotype has only one observation. With 5 bases clipped from V and 7 bases from J, the junction kept 11 bases outside the gene matches. Germline V gene data show CDR1 as LNHDA and CDR2 as SQIVND (reference sequence). This CDR3 has 14 amino acids. The study isolated at least 7 million PBMCs from each sample.

The source material was blood. The sequence came from an elderly man in good health. This chain joins TRBV19 and TRBJ2-7, with 7 nucleotides matching TRBD1. CDR3 coding DNA: TGTGCCAGTAGTGGGGGCAGACAGGGAAATGAGCAGTACTTC. Translating gives CASSGGRQGNEQYF.